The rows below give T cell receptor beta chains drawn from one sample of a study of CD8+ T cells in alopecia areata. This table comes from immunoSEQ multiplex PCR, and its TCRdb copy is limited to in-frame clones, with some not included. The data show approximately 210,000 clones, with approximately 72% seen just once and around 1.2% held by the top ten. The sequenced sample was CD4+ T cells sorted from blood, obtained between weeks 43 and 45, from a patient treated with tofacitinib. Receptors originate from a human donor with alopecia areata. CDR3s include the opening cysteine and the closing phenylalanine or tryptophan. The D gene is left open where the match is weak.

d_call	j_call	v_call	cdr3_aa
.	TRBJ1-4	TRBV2	CASSEVGVEKLFF
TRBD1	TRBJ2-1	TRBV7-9	CASSNDRGWYNEQFF
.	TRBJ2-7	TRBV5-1	CASSLGSGYEQYF
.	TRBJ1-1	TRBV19	CASSPGRALQNTEAFF
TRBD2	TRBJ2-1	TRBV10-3	CATELAGGNEQFF
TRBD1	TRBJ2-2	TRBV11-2	CASSPRQGQADTGELFF
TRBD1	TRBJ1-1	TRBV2	CASRIYTGGNTEAFF
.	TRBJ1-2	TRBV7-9	CASSFPVDYGYTF
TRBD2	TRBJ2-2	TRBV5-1	CASSARLAGANTGELFF
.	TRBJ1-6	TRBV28	CASLPTANSPLHF
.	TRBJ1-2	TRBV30	CAWTGGSSYGYTF
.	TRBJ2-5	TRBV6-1	CASSAKVRGSQYF
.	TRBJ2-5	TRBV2	CASSRDQTQYF
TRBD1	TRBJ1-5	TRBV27	CASSWGQGPNQPQHF
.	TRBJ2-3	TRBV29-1	CSVYGRTTSTDTQYF
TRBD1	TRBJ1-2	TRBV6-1	CASSENDRTGAYTF
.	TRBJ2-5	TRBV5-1	CASSWRDTQETQYF
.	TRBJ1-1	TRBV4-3	CASSRGTEAFF
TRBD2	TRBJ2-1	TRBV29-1	CSFLLAGGHSYNEQFF
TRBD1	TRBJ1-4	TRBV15	CATSRGDRDLFF
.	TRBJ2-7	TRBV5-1	CASKNQMGFYEQYF
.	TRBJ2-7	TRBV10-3	CAIRLAGVGPYEQYF
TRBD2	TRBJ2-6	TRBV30	CAWNSPFSGGSGANVLTF